Below are 26 T cell receptor beta chains sequenced from a single sample in a study of T cells in localized non-small cell lung cancer. The protocol was immunoSEQ multiplex PCR, while the TCRdb copy is restricted to in-frame clones and leaves out a portion. The sample holds fewer than 100,000 clones; over 80% are singletons and the top ten take around 15%. Specimen: peripheral blood, collected before any cancer treatment. Receptor source: a man aged 40 to 70 with stage I squamous cell lung carcinoma.

The V gene is TRBV9, the J gene TRBJ2-7; 7 nucleotides line up with TRBD1. V shed 3 bases, J shed 5 bases, and the junction held 5 bases outside the gene matches. The CDR3 is 13 residues long. Germline CDR1 and CDR2: SGDLS and YYNGEE. The chain's CDR3 is CASSDTGAHEQYF. Written as DNA, the CDR3 is TGTGCCAGCAGCGATACAGGGGCCCACGAGCAGTACTTC.

This clone was detected a few times. CDR3 loop: CASDKNGGQGPTF. Here the CDR3 DNA reads TGTGCCAGCGACAAGAACGGAGGACAGGGACCGACCTTC. The chain combines TRBV6-5 with TRBJ1-2, with 8 bases identical to TRBD1. V shed 8 bases and J 14 bases; nucleotides not matched to a gene: 16. The length of the CDR3 is 13 residues. CDR1 and CDR2 from the germline V gene are MNHEY and SVGAGI.

The V call is TRBV18, the J call TRBJ1-2; D is unresolved. The ends were cut back, 2 bases at V and 3 bases at J, with 13 bases in the middle. CDR1 is KGHSH and CDR2 is LQKENI in the germline V gene. The CDR3 runs 15 residues. CDR3 bases: TGTGCCAGCTCACCAACAGATTCCCCGGACTATGGCTACACCTTC. It encodes CASSPTDSPDYGYTF.

Regarding this clone: The sample has other DNA sequences that encode this CDR3 too. The chain is built from TRBV5-1 and TRBJ1-1; D gene unclear. The CDR3 sequence is 13 residues long. In germline, CDR1 is SGHRS, CDR2 YFSETQ. V was pared by 0 bases and J by 1 base, with 4 bases between. The CDR3 reads CASSLAGNTEAFF. The CDR3 coding sequence is TGCGCCAGCAGCTTGGCCGGGAACACTGAAGCTTTCTTT.

The rearrangement joins TRBV5-1 to TRBJ2-1; 10 bases line up with TRBD2. Losses at the gene ends were 7 bases for V and 0 bases for J; bases not matched to a gene: 10. From germline, CDR1 is SGHRS and CDR2 YFSETQ. This CDR3 spans 17 amino acids. CDR3 protein: CASSPASGGSSYNEQFF. The CDR3 DNA reads as TGCGCCAGCTCCCCGGCTAGCGGGGGTAGCTCCTACAATGAGCAGTTCTTC.

The chain uses TRBV6-1 and TRBJ2-2; D possibly corresponds to TRBD2 (5 bases). Germline CDR1 MNHNS, CDR2 SASEGT. The CDR3 is made up of 12 amino acids. V shed 7 bases and J shed 16 bases, with 19 bases lying between them. CDR3 DNA: TGTGCCAGCAAAGGAGGCGCCCCTGGTTGGTTTTTT. This codes for CASKGGAPGWFF.

V is TRBV9 and J is TRBJ2-5, with TRBD1 as a possible D gene (7 bases). The germline CDR1 and CDR2 sequences are SGDLS and YYNGEE. The CDR3 runs to 14 residues. V lost 0 bases and J lost 5, with 11 bases in between. The CDR3 region has the DNA TGTGCCAGCAGCGTAGGTCCAGGGGGGGAGACCCAGTACTTC. This codes for CASSVGPGGETQYF.

The chain uses TRBV13 and TRBJ1-2; D remains ambiguous. Germline assignment: CDR1 PRHDT and CDR2 FYEKMQ (reference sequence). Trimming cost V 5 bases and J 8 bases, with 12 bases left between them. The CDR3 is 12 residues long. The CDR3 protein is CASSRSGYGYTF. The CDR3 DNA reads as TGTGCCAGCAGCCGCTCAGGTTACGGCTACACCTTC. Drawing the rest from reference TRBV13 and TRBJ1-2, the complete variable domain is AAGVIQSPRHLIKEKRETATLKCYPIPRHDTVYWYQQGPGQDPQFLISFYEKMQSDKGSIPDRFSAQQFSDYHSELNMSSLELGDSALYFCASSRSGYGYTFGSGTRLTVV.

V and J are TRBV7-2 and TRBJ1-2; D call uncertain. This CDR3 region has 14 residues. CDR1 SGHTA and CDR2 FQGNSA come from the germline V gene. V was pared by 1 base and J by 4 bases, with 10 bases between. CDR3 DNA sequence: TGTGCCAGCAGCTTAGGGGTCAGGAGCTATGGCTACACCTTC. Encoded protein: CASSLGVRSYGYTF.

V and J are TRBV5-4 and TRBJ2-7, with 9 positions matching TRBD2. The V and J ends lost 2 bases and 3 bases, in that order; junction bases with no gene match: 9. From germline, CDR1 is SGHNT and CDR2 YYREEE (reference sequence). This CDR3 has 16 amino acids. The CDR3 nucleotides read TGTGCCAGCAGCTTCGGCGGGGGGGCCTTCGGCTACGAGCAGTACTTC. Amino acid sequence: CASSFGGGAFGYEQYF.

The J gene is TRBJ2-1, the V gene TRBV29-1; 7 positions agree with TRBD1. J gave up 5 bases and V 4 bases, and 14 bases lay outside the gene matches. The CDR3 is made up of 16 amino acids. Per the germline V gene, CDR1 is SQVTM and CDR2 is ANQGSEA. CDR3 nucleotides: TGCAGCGTTGGATTGTCAGAGGGACAGAGAAACAATGAGCAGTTCTTC. Amino acids: CSVGLSEGQRNNEQFF.

The DNA for the CDR3 is TGTGCCAGCTCACCAATGAGACAGGGTGATAGCGAGCAGTACTTC. Protein sequence: CASSPMRQGDSEQYF. This chain connects TRBV18 to TRBJ2-7; 7 bases align to TRBD1. The CDR3 contains 15 residues. The J segment lost 6 bases and the V segment lost 2 bases, leaving 10 bases of the junction unmatched. The germline V gene encodes CDR1 KGHSH and CDR2 LQKENI.

The rearrangement joins TRBV15 to TRBJ1-6; D ambiguous. The length of the CDR3 is 15 residues. Trimming took 0 bases from V and 9 from J, leaving 12 bases between them. CDR1 and CDR2 (germline): LNHNV, YYDKDF (reference sequence). This chain's CDR3 is CATSRDLRDGSPLHF. The CDR3 bases are TGTGCCACCAGCAGAGACCTACGGGATGGTTCACCCCTCCACTTT.

The V gene is TRBV30, the J gene TRBJ1-6, with 8 bases matching TRBD1. There are 13 residues in the CDR3. Per the germline V gene, CDR1 is GTSNPN and CDR2 is SVGIG (reference sequence). The junction had 3 bases not matched to a gene; V was cut back by 4 bases and J by 7 bases. CDR3: CAWTTGGNSPLHF. CDR3 bases: TGTGCCTGGACCACAGGGGGAAATTCACCCCTCCACTTT.

This clone was seen more than once but under ten times. V is TRBV5-8 and J is TRBJ1-6; 9 bases fit TRBD1. This CDR3 is built from 16 residues. Germline V gene data show CDR1 as SGHTS and CDR2 as YDEGEE. V was pared by 3 bases and J by 8 bases, with 9 bases of the junction left unmatched. CDR3 in DNA: TGTGCCAGCAGCTCCCCGAGGGACAGGGTCTATTCACCCCTCCACTTT. This codes for CASSSPRDRVYSPLHF.

This chain connects TRBV7-3 to TRBJ1-3; D remains unclear. In germline, CDR1 is SGHTA, CDR2 FQGTGA. The germline V and J ends were trimmed by 5 bases and 0 bases, with 23 bases remaining between them. The CDR3 is 19 amino acids. CDR3: CASSRKGRVGSGSGNTIYF. The CDR3 DNA is TGTGCCAGCAGCCGAAAGGGAAGGGTGGGGAGCGGCTCTGGAAACACCATATATTTT.

The chain couples TRBV7-3 to TRBJ2-1; TRBD1 might be the D (5 bases). Germline V gene sequence: CDR1 SGHTA, CDR2 FQGTGA. Between the trimmed V and J ends, which lost 4 bases and 9 bases, there was a span of 13 bases. There are 13 residues in the CDR3. The CDR3 protein is CASSYQGTGEQFF. In DNA form, the CDR3 reads TGTGCCAGCAGCTACCAGGGAACTGGTGAGCAGTTCTTC.

About this clone: The sample contains more than one DNA sequence encoding this CDR3. The DNA of the CDR3 is TGTGCCAGCAGCCCACCAGGATCACCCCTCCACTTT. Encoded protein: CASSPPGSPLHF. V usage is TRBV7-2 and J usage is TRBJ1-6; unclear D gene. Germline loops: CDR1 SGHTA, CDR2 FQGNSA. This CDR3 has 12 amino acids. Trimming stripped 5 bases from V and 10 bases from J, with 9 bases between. The variable domain in full, with the rest retrieved from reference TRBV7-2 and TRBJ1-6, is GAGVSQSPSNKVTEKGKDVELRCDPISGHTALYWYRQSLGQGLEFLIYFQGNSAPDKSGLPSDRFSAERTGGSVSTLTIQRTQQEDSAVYLCASSPPGSPLHFGNGTRLTVT.

The chain combines TRBV6-5 with TRBJ1-4; D is possibly TRBD1 (5 bases). V lost 5 bases to trimming and J lost 8 bases, with 12 bases between them. CDR1 is MNHEY and CDR2 is SVGAGI in the germline V gene. This CDR3 comprises 13 residues. The CDR3, as DNA: TGTGCCAGCAGTCTGGGGGGGGGAGAAAAACTGTTTTTT. Residues: CASSLGGGEKLFF.

CDR3 in DNA: TGTGCCAGCAGTTACTCGGGACAGGCATCTGAAGCTTTCTTT. It is translated as CASSYSGQASEAFF. V is TRBV6-5 and J is TRBJ1-1; 8 bases fit TRBD1. Per germline, CDR1 MNHEY and CDR2 SVGAGI. The CDR3 contains 14 residues. The trim removed 0 bases at V and 6 bases at J, leaving 3 bases unmatched.

This chain connects TRBV19 to TRBJ1-3; perhaps TRBD1 as D (5 bases). Trimming removed 6 bases from V and 7 bases from J, with 16 bases in between. Germline lookup yields CDR1 LNHDA and CDR2 SQIVND (reference sequence). This CDR3 has 14 residues. The DNA of the CDR3 is TGTGCCAGTAGGGACACGGCCCCTCGGAACACCATATATTTT. This sequence encodes CASRDTAPRNTIYF.

The chain couples TRBV5-8 to TRBJ1-4; the D is unclear. Per germline, CDR1 SGHTS and CDR2 YDEGEE. This CDR3 has 15 residues. V was clipped by 4 bases and J by 4 bases, with 14 bases between them. CDR3 protein: CASSPVTGYNEKLFF. CDR3 bases: TGTGCCAGCAGCCCGGTGACCGGCTATAATGAAAAACTGTTTTTT. Based on the CDR3 plus reference TRBV5-8 and TRBJ1-4, the full variable domain is EAGVTQSPTHLIKTRGQQATLRCSPISGHTSVYWYQQALGLGLQFLLWYDEGEERNRGNFPPRFSGRQFPNYSSELNVNALELEDSALYLCASSPVTGYNEKLFFGSGTQLSVL.

This chain uses TRBV2 with TRBJ2-6, with TRBD1 identical over 11 bases. The V gene end was trimmed by 6 bases and the J gene end by 0 bases; junction bases not matched to a gene: 4. Looked up from germline, CDR1 is SNHLY and CDR2 is FYNNEI. The CDR3 totals 17 residues. This CDR3 reads CASSRTGGSSGANVLTF. The CDR3 nucleotides are TGTGCCAGCAGCCGGACAGGGGGCAGCTCTGGGGCCAACGTCCTGACTTTC.

This chain joins TRBV5-4 and TRBJ2-5; 7 bases are shared with TRBD1. J lost 4 bases, V lost 4 bases, and 7 bases had no gene match. Germline V gives CDR1 SGHNT, CDR2 YYREEE (reference sequence). The CDR3 extends over 14 amino acids. CDR3 DNA: TGTGCCAGCAGCGCCGGGACAGCCTTAGAGACCCAGTACTTC. This translates into CASSAGTALETQYF.

The chain joins TRBV11-3 to TRBJ1-1, with unresolved D. The germline V and J ends were trimmed by 5 bases and 1 base, with 11 bases remaining between them. CDR1 and CDR2 (germline): SGHNT, YENEEA. The CDR3 sequence is 14 residues long. The CDR3, as DNA: TGTGCCAGCAGCCCCTCCGGGTCGAACACTGAAGCTTTCTTT. Its protein product is CASSPSGSNTEAFF.

The CDR3 loop reads CASSFDPTGQPNTEAFF. In nucleotides, the CDR3 is TGCGCCAGCAGCTTTGACCCGACGGGACAGCCGAACACTGAAGCTTTCTTT. The chain combines TRBV5-1 with TRBJ1-1; 7 bases agree with TRBD1. CDR1 is SGHRS, CDR2 YFSETQ, per germline. The CDR3 covers 17 residues. The J segment lost 1 base and the V segment lost 2 bases, leaving 11 bases of the junction unmatched.